One T cell receptor (beta chain) is described in this entry. Its cognate antigen is unknown. The protocol was immunoSEQ multiplex PCR, while the TCRdb copy is restricted to in-frame clones and leaves out a portion. This sample has tens of thousands of clones, with about nine tenths found just once. The germline V gene has CDR1 MNHEY and CDR2 SVGAGI. The germline V and J ends were trimmed by 0 bases and 5 bases, with 10 bases remaining between them. The CDR3 extends over 14 amino acids. The data were taken from a study of OX40 agonist ivuxolimab in advanced cancers. About the study: Clinicians treated patients with ivuxolimab, an agonistic anti-OX40 (CD134) antibody. Mean age 60 years, range about 23 to 80; roughly 80% male. People who had prior anti-PD-1, anti-PD-L1 or anti-CTLA-4 therapy could take part, and about 37% had some. Study conclusions and caveats: Both blood CD4+ and CD8+ T cells showed clonal growth by week 6 at 0.1 to 3.0 mg/kg.

This TCR was recovered from an adult with an advanced solid tumor such as melanoma, head and neck, liver or kidney cancer. The specimen comprised CD4+ or CD8+ T cells sorted from blood, sampled in a trial of the OX40 agonist ivuxolimab. The chain couples TRBV6-5 to TRBJ1-1; D is unresolved. The CDR3 region has the DNA TGTGCCAGCAGTTACTCCTCAGTTGGGACTGAAGCTTTCTTT. Protein sequence: CASSYSSVGTEAFF.